The 28 T cell receptor beta chains listed next were all sequenced from one sample in a study of CD8 T cells in Susac syndrome. Random hexamers were used to reverse transcribe 0.5 to 1 ug of RNA. TCRdb reanalysed the immunoSEQ multiplex PCR reads using MiXCR and keeps one entry per CDR3 protein. The data show some 250,000 distinct CDR3 sequences, with 90% to 97% seen just once and about 0.1% held by the top ten. The sequencing input was CD4+ T cells from PBMCs. These receptor sequences come from a human donor with Susac syndrome.

The V call is TRBV20-1, the J call TRBJ2-1; 7 bases align to TRBD1. The CDR3 length is 16 residues. Germline trimming cut 4 bases from V and 0 bases from J; bases unmatched to any gene: 9. CDR1 is DFQATT and CDR2 is SNEGSKA in the germline V gene (reference sequence). CDR3 region: CSAKTGTVSSYNEQFF. The CDR3 coding sequence is TGCAGTGCTAAGACCGGGACAGTTAGCTCCTACAATGAGCAGTTCTTC.

This chain connects TRBV30 to TRBJ1-2, with D possibly being TRBD1 (5 bases). The CDR3 totals 14 residues. Germline V gives CDR1 GTSNPN, CDR2 SVGIG (reference sequence). V was clipped by 2 bases and J by 8 bases, with 18 bases between them. CDR3 in amino acids: CAWSKLLGDFGYTF. The DNA of the CDR3 is TGTGCCTGGAGTAAGCTTCTGGGGGACTTCGGCTACACCTTC.

V usage is TRBV5-1 and J usage is TRBJ2-2, with D unresolved. V was cut by 0 bases and J by 7 bases, with 7 bases left in between. This CDR3 has 13 residues. Looked up from germline, CDR1 is SGHRS and CDR2 is YFSETQ. The CDR3 region is CASSLAVGGELFF. The DNA for the CDR3 is TGCGCCAGCAGCTTGGCCGTCGGCGGGGAGCTGTTTTTT.

The genes are TRBV11-1 and TRBJ2-1; weak D call: TRBD2 (6 bases). CDR3 length: 15 amino acids. The V gene's germline CDR1 is SGHAT and CDR2 FQDESV (reference sequence). V lost 4 bases to trimming and J lost 0 bases, with 10 bases between them. CDR3 DNA sequence: TGTGCCAGCAGCTCCCGCGGGGACTCCTACAATGAGCAGTTCTTC. It specifies CASSSRGDSYNEQFF.

The gene calls are TRBV7-3 and TRBJ2-7, with 7 bases fitting TRBD1. V dropped 2 bases and J dropped 1; count of bases not matched to a gene: 5. Germline assignment: CDR1 SGHTA and CDR2 FQGTGA. The CDR3 runs to 15 residues. The CDR3 nucleotides read TGTGCCAGCAGCTTAGAAGGGGGCGGATCCTACGAGCAGTACTTC. It is translated as CASSLEGGGSYEQYF.

The rearrangement uses TRBV13 and TRBJ2-7, with 7 bases fitting TRBD2. The CDR3 loop spans 15 amino acids. Unmatched junction bases numbered 7, after V lost 2 bases and J lost 3 bases. Per germline, CDR1 PRHDT and CDR2 FYEKMQ (reference sequence). The CDR3 reads CASSLLGGSYYEQYF. CDR3 in DNA: TGTGCCAGCAGCTTACTTGGCGGGAGTTACTACGAGCAGTACTTC.

The chain is built from TRBV29-1 and TRBJ1-2, with D possibly TRBD1 on 5 matching bases. Trimming shortened V by 7 bases and J by 2 bases, and 14 bases separated the two germline ends. The CDR3 covers 13 residues. Germline V gene data show CDR1 as SQVTM and CDR2 as ANQGSEA. CDR3 DNA sequence: TGCAGCGGAAGTATCAGGGCCAACTATGGCTACACCTTC. Amino acids: CSGSIRANYGYTF. The full variable domain, in which reference TRBV29-1 and TRBJ1-2 provide the parts outside the CDR3, is SAVISQKPSRDICQRGTSLTIQCQVDSQVTMMFWYRQQPGQSLTLIATANQGSEATYESGFVIDKFPISRPNLTFSTLTVSNMSPEDSSIYLCSGSIRANYGYTFGSGTRLTVV.

The chain couples TRBV7-6 to TRBJ2-1; D is unclear. There are 11 residues in the CDR3. The germline V gene has CDR1 SGHVS and CDR2 FNYEAQ. V was pared by 5 bases and J by 8 bases, with 7 bases between. The CDR3 sequence is CASSTNHEQFF. In DNA form, the CDR3 reads TGTGCCAGCAGCACGAACCATGAGCAGTTCTTC.

This chain's CDR3 is CASSQDRAGESTNEKLFF. The DNA of the CDR3 is TGTGCCAGCAGCCAAGATAGGGCAGGGGAGTCGACTAATGAAAAACTGTTTTTT. The genes are TRBV3-1 and TRBJ1-4, with D perhaps TRBD1 (6 bases). Germline-derived CDR1 and CDR2 are LGHDT and YNNKEL (reference sequence). V was cut by 0 bases and J by 2 bases, with 16 bases left in between. The CDR3 covers 18 residues.

The chain has TRBV12-3 or TRBV12-4 and TRBJ1-1; D is undetermined. V lost 2 bases, J lost 3 bases, and 10 bases lay in between. The CDR3 runs 14 residues. For the CDR3, the DNA is TGTGCCAGCAGTTTACGGGGTGCGGACACTGAAGCTTTCTTT. This translates into CASSLRGADTEAFF.

J is TRBJ2-1 and V is TRBV25-1; D may be TRBD2 (7 bases). This CDR3 is built from 12 residues. The V gene's germline CDR1 is MGHDK and CDR2 SYGVNS. V gave up 10 bases and J gave up 3 bases, with 10 bases separating them. DNA for the CDR3: TGTGCCACCGGGGGGCACTACAATGAGCAGTTCTTC. Translating gives CATGGHYNEQFF. The full variable domain, in which reference TRBV25-1 and TRBJ2-1 provide the parts outside the CDR3, is EADIYQTPRYLVIGTGKKITLECSQTMGHDKMYWYQQDPGMELHLIHYSYGVNSTEKGDLSSESTVSRIRTEHFPLTLESARPSHTSQYLCATGGHYNEQFFGPGTRLTVL.

V and J are TRBV12-3 or TRBV12-4 and TRBJ2-5, with D perhaps matching TRBD1 (5 bases). CDR3 size: 15 residues. The ends were cut back, 2 bases at V and 2 bases at J, with 12 bases in the middle. Here the CDR3 reads CASSLMLGAQETQYF. The CDR3, as DNA: TGTGCCAGCAGTTTAATGCTAGGGGCGCAAGAGACCCAGTACTTC.

This clonotype came up once. The chain couples TRBV6-6 to TRBJ2-3; 8 bases are a match to TRBD2. CDR1 MNHNY and CDR2 SVGAGI come from the germline V gene (reference sequence). The CDR3 loop spans 16 amino acids. V was clipped by 0 bases and J by 5 bases; unmatched bases: 7. In DNA, the CDR3 is TGTGCCAGCAGTTACTCGGTCGGGAGGGCTGGAGATACGCAGTATTTT. It specifies CASSYSVGRAGDTQYF.

The genes are TRBV2 and TRBJ2-2; unclear D gene. Germline assignment: CDR1 SNHLY and CDR2 FYNNEI. The length of the CDR3 is 14 residues. V was shortened by 6 bases and J by 6 bases, with 14 bases between the two germline ends. CDR3: CASRFNAPAGELFF. The CDR3 DNA follows: TGTGCCAGCAGGTTTAACGCGCCAGCCGGGGAGCTGTTTTTT.

The chain combines TRBV30 with TRBJ1-2; D is possibly TRBD1 (6 bases). Trimming took off 2 bases at V and 5 bases at J, with 12 bases between the two ends. The germline V gene has CDR1 GTSNPN and CDR2 SVGIG (reference sequence). The CDR3 contains 13 residues. The CDR3 DNA reads as TGTGCCTGGAGTTCCAGGGGCGATTATGGCTACACCTTC. Amino acid sequence: CAWSSRGDYGYTF.

A single count supports this clonotype. The rearrangement links TRBV5-1 to TRBJ2-5, with a tentative D call TRBD2 (6 bases). Trimming cost V 3 bases and J 8 bases, with 17 bases left between them. The CDR3 is 14 amino acids. Germline-derived CDR1 and CDR2 are SGHRS and YFSETQ. CDR3 sequence reads: CASSSAGFWETQYF. The CDR3 DNA follows: TGCGCCAGCAGCTCCGCGGGGTTTTGGGAAACCCAGTACTTC.

This chain joins TRBV20-1 and TRBJ2-7, with 12 positions matching TRBD1. The CDR3 runs 14 residues. Germline CDR1 reads DFQATT; CDR2 reads SNEGSKA (reference sequence). V was clipped by 5 bases and J by 4 bases; unmatched bases: 6. CDR3 coding DNA: TGCAGTGCTCACCGGGACAGGGGGCCGTACGAGCAGTACTTC. Amino acid sequence: CSAHRDRGPYEQYF.

The J gene is TRBJ2-1, the V gene TRBV11-2, with TRBD1 matching 7 bases. Unmatched junction bases numbered 10, after V lost 0 bases and J lost 8 bases. There are 16 residues in the CDR3. CDR1 is SGHAT and CDR2 is FQNNGV in the germline V gene. The CDR3 DNA reads as TGTGCCAGCAGCTTAGAGGGCAGAGGGGGCTCCTATGAGCAGTTCTTC. The encoded protein is CASSLEGRGGSYEQFF.

The V and J genes are TRBV3-1 and TRBJ2-4; 10 nucleotides line up with TRBD2. CDR1 and CDR2 (germline): LGHDT, YNNKEL (reference sequence). The CDR3 contains 14 residues. V lost 1 base, J lost 6 bases, and 0 bases stayed unmatched. For the CDR3, the DNA is TGTGCCAGCAGCCAAGGGACTAGCGGAAACATTCAGTACTTC. Translating gives CASSQGTSGNIQYF.

The table lists this clonotype with a count of one. The chain combines TRBV5-1 with TRBJ2-7; D is undetermined. The germline gives CDR1 SGHRS, CDR2 YFSETQ. Trimming stripped 4 bases from V and 0 bases from J, with 5 bases between. The CDR3 is 12 amino acids. CDR3 residues: CASSRASYEQYF. CDR3 coding DNA: TGCGCCAGCAGCCGGGCCTCCTACGAGCAGTACTTC.

V gene TRBV6-5 combines with J gene TRBJ2-3, with no clear D. V was cut by 6 bases and J by 4 bases, with 11 bases left in between. CDR3 size: 13 residues. Germline V gene data show CDR1 as MNHEY and CDR2 as SVGAGI. In nucleotides, the CDR3 is TGTGCCAGCAGCCCGGTGGCGGCAGATACGCAGTATTTT. Encoded protein: CASSPVAADTQYF.

The chain has TRBV7-2 and TRBJ2-7; 9 positions match TRBD2. V was clipped by 0 bases and J by 2 bases; unmatched bases: 2. The germline V gene has CDR1 SGHTA and CDR2 FQGNSA. The CDR3 sequence is 15 residues long. CDR3 nucleotides: TGTGCCAGCAGCTTAGCGGCTAGCGGGGCCTACGAGCAGTACTTC. This gives the protein CASSLAASGAYEQYF.

This chain's CDR3 is CSVLRVPATDTQYF. In nucleotides, the CDR3 is TGCAGTGTGTTAAGGGTTCCCGCCACAGATACGCAGTATTTT. The V call is TRBV20-1, the J call TRBJ2-3; D is unresolved. Germline V gives CDR1 DFQATT, CDR2 SNEGSKA (reference sequence). This CDR3 is 14 amino acids long. Trimming left V 7 bases short and J 2 bases short, with 16 bases between.

This chain joins TRBV18 and TRBJ2-7; 7 bases are a match to TRBD1. J was trimmed by 3 bases and V by 5 bases; bases with no gene match: 7. The germline V gene has CDR1 KGHSH and CDR2 LQKENI. This CDR3 has 14 amino acids. This CDR3 reads CASSSTGLSYEQYF. The CDR3, as DNA: TGTGCCAGCTCATCGACAGGGTTAAGCTACGAGCAGTACTTC.

The V and J genes are TRBV12-5 and TRBJ2-7; 10 bases line up with TRBD1. The ends lost 0 bases at V and 0 bases at J; junction bases unmatched: 5. CDR1 is LGHNT, CDR2 FRNRAP, per germline. The CDR3 runs 17 residues. This chain's CDR3 is CASGLVLDRGSSYEQYF. The DNA for the CDR3 is TGTGCTAGTGGTTTGGTACTGGACAGGGGGAGCTCCTACGAGCAGTACTTC. The complete variable domain, with remaining parts taken from reference TRBV12-5 and TRBJ2-7, reads DARVTQTPRHKVTEMGQEVTMRCQPILGHNTVFWYRQTMMQGLELLAYFRNRAPLDDSGMPKDRFSAEMPDATLATLKIQPSEPRDSAVYFCASGLVLDRGSSYEQYFGPGTRLTVT.

The chain is built from TRBV14 and TRBJ1-2; D is ambiguous. This CDR3 has 13 amino acids. The V and J ends lost 1 base and 6 bases respectively, with 9 bases between them. CDR1 and CDR2 from the germline V gene are SGHDN and FVKESK. DNA of the CDR3: TGTGCCAGCAGCCAAGTGTCCCCGCATGGCTACACCTTC. Its translation is CASSQVSPHGYTF.

CDR3 region: CASSTRTGGWDTQYF. The CDR3 coding sequence is TGCGCCAGCAGCACCAGGACAGGGGGGTGGGATACGCAGTATTTT. This chain links TRBV5-1 with TRBJ2-3; 10 nucleotides align to TRBD1. Germline V gives CDR1 SGHRS, CDR2 YFSETQ. V was clipped by 4 bases and J by 6 bases; unmatched bases: 8. The CDR3 sequence is 15 residues long.

The rearrangement uses TRBV27 and TRBJ2-6; D not resolved. Trimming removed 7 bases from V and 4 bases from J, with 17 bases in between. The CDR3 runs 16 residues. Per germline, CDR1 MNHEY and CDR2 SMNVEV (reference sequence). CDR3 region: CASTAVGLGGANVLTF. DNA for the CDR3: TGTGCCAGCACGGCCGTGGGCCTGGGAGGGGCCAACGTCCTGACTTTC.